These 22 T cell receptor beta chains share one sample of origin, sequenced in a study of glioma-infiltrating T cells. TCR alpha and beta CDR3 regions were amplified from RNA using iRepertoire nested multiplex PCR. TCRdb re-called the multiplex PCR reads with MiXCR, one entry per CDR3 protein. The sample shows 400,000 or so distinct CDR3 sequences, about 40% of them seen only once. Material: glioma tissue, nonneoplastic brain tissue, or PBMCs (not recorded which). Every receptor here comes from a human donor with low-grade glioma or glioblastoma, undergoing nonglioma brain surgery, or in good health (not recorded which).

This clonotype appeared a few times. This sequence joins TRBV24-1 and TRBJ2-3, with D unclear. V was cut by 3 bases and J by 5 bases, with 8 bases left in between. This CDR3 is 13 amino acids long. Germline V gene data show CDR1 as KGHDR and CDR2 as SFDVKD. CDR3 amino acids: CATSDARQDTQYF. DNA of the CDR3: TGTGCCACCAGTGATGCCAGACAAGATACGCAGTATTTT.

As concerns this clonotype: This could be a read error, since a much larger clone is one nucleotide away. This chain joins TRBV27 and TRBJ2-5, with a tentative D call TRBD2 (5 bases). The germline V gene encodes CDR1 MNHEY and CDR2 SMNVEV (reference sequence). Trimming took off 8 bases at V and 7 bases at J, with 11 bases between the two ends. This CDR3 spans 11 amino acids. The CDR3 sequence is CASGRAGTQYF. CDR3 nucleotide sequence: TGTGCCAGCGGTAGGGCGGGGACCCAGTACTTC.

The rearrangement joins TRBV7-2 to TRBJ2-7; possible D gene TRBD1, 6 bases. CDR1 is SGHTA and CDR2 is FQGNSA in the germline V gene. This CDR3 is built from 16 residues. V dropped 0 bases and J dropped 3 bases, with 15 bases sitting between them. CDR3 nucleotides: TGTGCCAGCAGCTTAGCCGTGACAGGAGCTATCTACGAGCAGTACTTC. Residues: CASSLAVTGAIYEQYF.

This clonotype has only a few counts. The V and J genes are TRBV20-1 and TRBJ2-5, with 12 bases fitting TRBD2. The CDR3 has 14 residues. Germline loops: CDR1 DFQATT, CDR2 SNEGSKA (reference sequence). The junction had 5 bases not matched to a gene; V was cut back by 5 bases and J by 4 bases. The CDR3 region has the DNA TGCAGTGCTTCGAGACTAGCGGGAGTAGAGACCCAGTACTTC. Encoded protein: CSASRLAGVETQYF.

The J gene is TRBJ2-1, the V gene TRBV7-9; D not certain. V dropped 6 bases and J dropped 0 bases, with 12 bases sitting between them. The CDR3 extends over 15 amino acids. Germline CDR1 SEHNR, CDR2 FQNEAQ (reference sequence). The CDR3 coding sequence is TGTGCCAGCAGTTTCCAAGGTGGCTCCTACAATGAGCAGTTCTTC. This encodes CASSFQGGSYNEQFF.

This chain uses TRBV7-9 with TRBJ2-5, with 7 bases aligning to TRBD1. This CDR3 is 14 amino acids long. Germline trimming cut 5 bases from V and 1 base from J; bases unmatched to any gene: 4. Germline V gene data show CDR1 as SEHNR and CDR2 as FQNEAQ (reference sequence). The CDR3 here is CASSNRTGQETQYF. CDR3 DNA: TGTGCCAGCAGCAACCGGACAGGCCAAGAGACCCAGTACTTC.

Many counts were recorded for this clonotype. The V call is TRBV6-1, the J call TRBJ2-5, with 10 bases matching TRBD2. This CDR3 has 15 amino acids. CDR1 is MNHNS, CDR2 SASEGT, per germline. The V segment lost 5 bases and the J segment 2 bases; nucleotides outside the gene matches: 5. CDR3 in DNA: TGTGCCAGCAGTTTAGGACTAGCGGAACAAGAGACCCAGTACTTC. Translation gives CASSLGLAEQETQYF.

The J gene is TRBJ2-1, the V gene TRBV20-1; TRBD2 is a possible D gene (5 bases). V was pared by 0 bases and J by 1 base, with 13 bases between. In germline, CDR1 is DFQATT, CDR2 SNEGSKA (reference sequence). The CDR3 runs 16 residues. The CDR3, as DNA: TGCAGTGCTAGAGATCGTCTAGCCGCATCCTACAATGAGCAGTTCTTC. Translated, it gives CSARDRLAASYNEQFF.

Concerning this clonotype: This may stem from a read error, because a much larger clone lies one nucleotide away. The chain couples TRBV20-1 to TRBJ2-7; D might be TRBD2 (5 bases). CDR3 length: 12 residues. Germline V gives CDR1 DFQATT, CDR2 SNEGSKA (reference sequence). V was cut by 6 bases and J by 3 bases, with 12 bases left in between. This chain's CDR3 is CSARREYYEQYF. CDR3 coding DNA: TGCAGTGCACGCCGGGAATACTACGAGCAGTACTTC.

To note about this clonotype: This may be a read error: a much more frequent sequence differs by one nucleotide. The chain links TRBV25-1 to TRBJ1-1, with 10 bases aligning to TRBD1. Germline values: CDR1 MGHDK, CDR2 SYGVNS. Germline trimming cut 5 bases from V and 6 bases from J; bases unmatched to any gene: 9. The CDR3 spans 15 residues. CDR3 coding DNA: TGTGCCAGCAGTCAGCCGGGACAGGGGTTCGCTGAAGCTTTCTTT. It encodes CASSQPGQGFAEAFF.

The chain links TRBV7-2 to TRBJ2-1; D is ambiguous. Trimming shortened V by 1 base and J by 7 bases, and 8 bases separated the two germline ends. The CDR3 sequence is 13 residues long. Per the germline V gene, CDR1 is SGHTA and CDR2 is FQGNSA. Written as DNA, the CDR3 is TGTGCCAGCAGCTTAGATAGGGTTAATGAGCAGTTCTTC. Residues: CASSLDRVNEQFF.

V usage is TRBV10-3 and J usage is TRBJ2-1; 9 bases map to TRBD1. This CDR3 comprises 15 residues. Unmatched junction bases numbered 2, after V lost 0 bases and J lost 5 bases. The germline CDR1 and CDR2 sequences are ENHRY and SYGVKD. This CDR3 reads CAISESWTGDNEQFF. CDR3 coding DNA: TGTGCCATCAGTGAGTCTTGGACAGGGGACAATGAGCAGTTCTTC.

This clonotype was counted only a few times. The chain couples TRBV7-2 to TRBJ2-3; 8 nucleotides match TRBD2. The CDR3 loop spans 14 amino acids. CDR1 is SGHTA and CDR2 is FQGNSA in the germline V gene. The V gene end was trimmed by 5 bases and the J gene end by 5 bases; junction bases not matched to a gene: 6. Here the CDR3 DNA reads TGTGCCAGCAGCATCAGCGGGAGTGAAGATACGCAGTATTTT. It translates to CASSISGSEDTQYF. Full variable domain (outside the CDR3, taken from reference TRBV7-2 and TRBJ2-3): GAGVSQSPSNKVTEKGKDVELRCDPISGHTALYWYRQSLGQGLEFLIYFQGNSAPDKSGLPSDRFSAERTGGSVSTLTIQRTQQEDSAVYLCASSISGSEDTQYFGPGTRLTVL.

A few counts support this clonotype. The chain uses TRBV20-1 and TRBJ2-7, with a weak D call TRBD2 (6 bases). V was shortened by 4 bases and J by 2 bases, with 15 bases between the two germline ends. Germline V lookup: CDR1 DFQATT, CDR2 SNEGSKA (reference sequence). CDR3 length: 14 residues. The CDR3 DNA reads TGCAGTGCTAAGCGGGCTACCCTTCCCTACGAGCAGTACTTC. Amino acid sequence: CSAKRATLPYEQYF.

The rearrangement uses TRBV7-9 and TRBJ2-7; 8 bases are a match to TRBD1. The CDR3 runs 15 residues. The germline V gene has CDR1 SEHNR and CDR2 FQNEAQ (reference sequence). Trimming removed 5 bases from V and 7 bases from J; junction bases left unmatched: 13. CDR3 coding DNA: TGTGCCAGCAGCAACAGGGGGACCTCCTACAATGAGCAGTACTTC. Residues: CASSNRGTSYNEQYF.

The gene calls are TRBV10-3 and TRBJ2-3, with 11 positions matching TRBD2. The J segment lost 6 bases and the V segment lost 4 bases, leaving 9 bases of the junction unmatched. This CDR3 has 16 amino acids. The germline V gene encodes CDR1 ENHRY and CDR2 SYGVKD. In DNA, the CDR3 is TGTGCCATCAGTGCCCCACTAGCGGGAGTGTCGGATACGCAGTATTTT. This encodes CAISAPLAGVSDTQYF.

The CDR3 region has the DNA TGTGCCAGCAGTTACATGCGGGAGAGCACAGATACGCAGTATTTT. It encodes CASSYMRESTDTQYF. The chain carries TRBV6-5 and TRBJ2-3, with TRBD2 matching 7 bases. The CDR3 spans 15 residues. V lost 2 bases to trimming and J lost 0 bases; unmatched junction nucleotides: 2. The V gene's germline CDR1 is MNHEY and CDR2 SVGAGI.

A note on this clonotype: A much larger clone sits a single nucleotide away, making a read error possible. The chain couples TRBV6-2 or TRBV6-3 to TRBJ2-1; 8 bases are a match to TRBD2. The V gene's germline CDR1 is MNHEY and CDR2 SVGEGT. This CDR3 spans 16 amino acids. V dropped 6 bases and J dropped 3; count of bases not matched to a gene: 10. CDR3 in DNA: TGTGCCAGCAGCTACGGGACTAGAGGGGACTACAATGAGCAGTTCTTC. Its translation is CASSYGTRGDYNEQFF.

This clonotype was counted a single time. The V call is TRBV5-1, the J call TRBJ1-1; 10 bases are shared with TRBD1. Germline CDR1 reads SGHRS; CDR2 reads YFSETQ. Trimming removed 3 bases from V and 10 bases from J; junction bases left unmatched: 3. The CDR3 has 12 amino acids. CDR3 sequence (DNA): TGCGCCAGCAGCTGGACAGGGGGTGTAGCTTTCTTT. This sequence encodes CASSWTGGVAFF.

The chain recombines TRBV3-1 with TRBJ2-5; no definite D call. V was pared by 5 bases and J by 3 bases, with 10 bases between. Germline V CDR1 and CDR2: LGHDT, YNNKEL (reference sequence). CDR3 length: 13 residues. CDR3: CASSFRREETQYF. For the CDR3, the DNA is TGTGCCAGCAGCTTCCGACGAGAAGAGACCCAGTACTTC.

The J gene is TRBJ2-3, the V gene TRBV6-6; 10 bases match TRBD1. The length of the CDR3 is 15 residues. Germline V CDR1 and CDR2: MNHNY, SVGAGI (reference sequence). V shed 2 bases and J 4 bases; nucleotides not matched to a gene: 3. CDR3 nucleotides: TGTGCCAGCAGTTACCGAGGACAGGGGGCAGATACGCAGTATTTT. Its translation: CASSYRGQGADTQYF.

The chain recombines TRBV28 with TRBJ2-3; tentative D call: TRBD1 (5 bases). V lost 2 bases and J lost 4, with 10 bases in between. Per the germline V gene, CDR1 is MDHEN and CDR2 is SYDVKM. The CDR3 covers 14 residues. CDR3 nucleotide sequence: TGTGCCAGCAGTTTACAGGGATACGCAGATACGCAGTATTTT. It specifies CASSLQGYADTQYF.